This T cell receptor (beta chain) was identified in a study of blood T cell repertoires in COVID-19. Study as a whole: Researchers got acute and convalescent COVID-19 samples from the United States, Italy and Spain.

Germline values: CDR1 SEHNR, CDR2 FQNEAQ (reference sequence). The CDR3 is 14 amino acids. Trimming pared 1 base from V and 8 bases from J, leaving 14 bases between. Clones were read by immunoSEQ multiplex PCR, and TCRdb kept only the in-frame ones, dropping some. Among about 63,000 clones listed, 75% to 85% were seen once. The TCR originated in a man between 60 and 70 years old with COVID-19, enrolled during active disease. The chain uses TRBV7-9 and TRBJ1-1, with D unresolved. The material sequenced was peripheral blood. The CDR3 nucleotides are TGTGCCAGCAGCTTAGTCAACTCTAGAGCCGAAGCTTTCTTT. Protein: CASSLVNSRAEAFF.